Following are 22 T cell receptor beta chains from one sample sequenced in a study of cytomegalovirus exposure and HLA in healthy donors. Researchers ran the PCR with 60 Vbeta and 13 Jbeta primers. Sequenced by immunoSEQ multiplex PCR; TCRdb stores in-frame clones only, minus some. The repertoire table contains around 35,000 clones. Sequenced material: PBMCs. All receptors come from a woman between 40 and 50 years old in good health and CMV-seropositive.

V and J are TRBV28 and TRBJ2-3; 10 bases line up with TRBD2. After removal of 2 bases from V and 5 bases from J, the junction contained 16 bases not matched to a gene. There are 19 residues in the CDR3. Germline V gene lookup returns CDR1 MDHEN and CDR2 SYDVKM. The CDR3 here is CASSLDPLAGVPQIDTQYF. CDR3 nucleotide sequence: TGTGCCAGCAGTTTAGATCCCCTAGCGGGAGTACCGCAAATAGATACGCAGTATTTT. Drawing the rest from reference TRBV28 and TRBJ2-3, the complete variable domain is DVKVTQSSRYLVKRTGEKVFLECVQDMDHENMFWYRQDPGLGLRLIYFSYDVKMKEKGDIPEGYSVSREKKERFSLILESASTNQTSMYLCASSLDPLAGVPQIDTQYFGPGTRLTVL.

This sequence joins TRBV28 and TRBJ2-7; 7 nucleotides agree with TRBD2. The trim removed 2 bases at V and 6 bases at J, leaving 4 bases unmatched. CDR1 and CDR2 from the germline V gene are MDHEN and SYDVKM. CDR3 length: 13 amino acids. CDR3 loop: CASSLGGEGEQYF. CDR3 DNA: TGTGCCAGCAGTTTAGGGGGGGAAGGCGAGCAGTACTTC.

The rearrangement uses TRBV19 and TRBJ2-1, with TRBD1 identical over 9 bases. CDR1 LNHDA and CDR2 SQIVND come from the germline V gene (reference sequence). CDR3 length equals 13 residues. J gave up 9 bases and V 5 bases, and 5 bases lay outside the gene matches. CDR3 nucleotides: TGTGCCAGTAGTGCGGACAGGGGTAGTGAGCAGTTCTTC. As protein: CASSADRGSEQFF.

The V call is TRBV6-5, the J call TRBJ2-7; 8 bases match TRBD2. The CDR3 is made up of 13 amino acids. Per germline, CDR1 MNHEY and CDR2 SVGAGI. J gave up 7 bases and V 0 bases, and 2 bases lay outside the gene matches. CDR3 region: CASSYSERGEQYF. In nucleotides, the CDR3 is TGTGCCAGCAGTTACTCGGAGCGGGGGGAGCAGTACTTC.

This sequence joins TRBV27 and TRBJ2-7; the D gene is possibly TRBD1 (6 bases). CDR1 and CDR2 (germline): MNHEY, SMNVEV (reference sequence). Trimming pared 6 bases from V and 3 bases from J, leaving 18 bases between. This CDR3 region has 15 residues. The CDR3 region has the DNA TGTGCCAGCAGCTACTCACTGGGGGCAGGCTACGAGCAGTACTTC. Translation: CASSYSLGAGYEQYF.

The J gene is TRBJ1-1, the V gene TRBV11-2; 8 bases match TRBD1. Trimming cost V 2 bases and J 2 bases; bases outside gene matches: 7. The CDR3 covers 16 residues. Germline-derived CDR1 and CDR2 are SGHAT and FQNNGV. This chain's CDR3 is CASSLYYRGGNTEAFF. The DNA of the CDR3 is TGTGCCAGCAGCTTATACTACAGGGGGGGAAACACTGAAGCTTTCTTT. Looking up the rest from reference TRBV11-2 and TRBJ1-1 gives the full variable domain: EAGVAQSPRYKIIEKRQSVAFWCNPISGHATLYWYQQILGQGPKLLIQFQNNGVVDDSQLPKDRFSAERLKGVDSTLKIQPAKLEDSAVYLCASSLYYRGGNTEAFFGQGTRLTVV.

The CDR3 loop is CASSGRGRGGVTTPDTQYF. In DNA, the CDR3 is TGTGCCAGCAGCGGTAGGGGACGGGGGGGTGTGACCACCCCAGATACGCAGTATTTT. The rearrangement links TRBV9 to TRBJ2-3, with TRBD2 identical over 8 bases. Germline V lookup: CDR1 SGDLS, CDR2 YYNGEE. V dropped 3 bases and J dropped 4; count of bases not matched to a gene: 19. The CDR3 totals 19 residues.

The genes are TRBV19 and TRBJ2-7; 10 nucleotides line up with TRBD2. Germline V gene sequence: CDR1 LNHDA, CDR2 SQIVND (reference sequence). V shed 5 bases, J shed 4 bases, and the junction held 5 bases outside the gene matches. This CDR3 spans 14 amino acids. The CDR3 loop reads CASSLGLASYEQYF. The CDR3 DNA sequence: TGTGCCAGTAGTTTGGGACTAGCGAGTTACGAGCAGTACTTC.

The CDR3 sequence: CASSQETYAPRTGSGQFTDTQYF. In DNA form, the CDR3 reads TGTGCCAGCAGCCAAGAGACCTACGCACCACGGACAGGATCGGGACAATTCACAGATACGCAGTATTTT. J is TRBJ2-3 and V is TRBV14, with 7 nucleotides matching TRBD1. The CDR3 sequence is 23 residues long. V dropped 0 bases and J dropped 2; count of bases not matched to a gene: 26. Germline V CDR1 and CDR2: SGHDN, FVKESK. The complete variable domain, with remaining parts taken from reference TRBV14 and TRBJ2-3, reads EAGVTQFPSHSVIEKGQTVTLRCDPISGHDNLYWYRRVMGKEIKFLLHFVKESKQDESGMPNNRFLAERTGGTYSTLKVQPAELEDSGVYFCASSQETYAPRTGSGQFTDTQYFGPGTRLTVL.

The genes are TRBV7-2 and TRBJ1-3; 8 bases fit TRBD1. The germline V gene has CDR1 SGHTA and CDR2 FQGNSA. This CDR3 is 15 amino acids long. The V segment lost 2 bases and the J segment 4 bases; nucleotides outside the gene matches: 4. The CDR3 bases are TGTGCCAGCAGCTTACGGACAGGGCGGGGAAACACCATATATTTT. Residues: CASSLRTGRGNTIYF.

The chain couples TRBV19 to TRBJ2-2; 10 bases agree with TRBD1. Trimming removed 6 bases from V and 3 bases from J; junction bases left unmatched: 10. Germline V lookup: CDR1 LNHDA, CDR2 SQIVND (reference sequence). The CDR3 totals 17 residues. The CDR3 loop reads CASRPTPGQGYTGELFF. CDR3 coding DNA: TGTGCCAGTAGACCCACCCCGGGACAGGGGTACACCGGGGAGCTGTTTTTT.

The chain links TRBV29-1 to TRBJ2-3, with 8 bases matching TRBD1. The V segment lost 4 bases and the J segment 2 bases; nucleotides outside the gene matches: 11. CDR3 length: 16 amino acids. CDR1 and CDR2 from the germline V gene are SQVTM and ANQGSEA. DNA for the CDR3: TGCAGCGTTGCCAGGACAGGGAGCGTTCCCACAGATACGCAGTATTTT. Its protein is CSVARTGSVPTDTQYF.

This chain uses TRBV5-5 with TRBJ2-5; D gene unclear. Deletions cut 2 bases from V and 3 bases from J, with 8 bases between. There are 13 residues in the CDR3. Looked up from germline, CDR1 is SGHKS and CDR2 is YYEKEE (reference sequence). Here the CDR3 reads CASSFRSEETQYF. CDR3 sequence (DNA): TGTGCCAGCAGCTTTCGATCAGAAGAGACCCAGTACTTC.

The chain couples TRBV13 to TRBJ1-1; no firm D call. Germline CDR1 is PRHDT and CDR2 is FYEKMQ (reference sequence). V dropped 2 bases and J dropped 2 bases, with 3 bases sitting between them. The CDR3 is made up of 12 amino acids. The CDR3 protein is CASSLLNTEAFF. CDR3 nucleotides: TGTGCCAGCAGCTTACTAAACACTGAAGCTTTCTTT.

The chain employs TRBV6-1 and TRBJ1-6; TRBD1 might be the D (6 bases). The V end was cut by 3 bases, the J end by 0 bases, with 15 bases between. The germline gives CDR1 MNHNS, CDR2 SASEGT. The CDR3 covers 18 residues. CDR3 amino acids: CASSDVTGGSSYNSPLHF. The CDR3 DNA reads TGTGCCAGCAGTGATGTGACAGGTGGGAGCTCCTATAATTCACCCCTCCACTTT.

This chain links TRBV30 with TRBJ1-6; a weak D match, TRBD1 (5 bases). Trimming stripped 0 bases from V and 5 bases from J, with 8 bases between. The CDR3 is 14 amino acids. Germline V lookup: CDR1 GTSNPN, CDR2 SVGIG (reference sequence). The CDR3 sequence is CAWSVGGDNSPLHF. CDR3 nucleotides: TGTGCCTGGAGTGTCGGGGGGGATAATTCACCCCTCCACTTT.

The chain couples TRBV15 to TRBJ2-5, with D perhaps matching TRBD2 (5 bases). The CDR3 has 14 residues. The V gene's germline CDR1 is LNHNV and CDR2 YYDKDF (reference sequence). The V and J ends lost 3 bases and 5 bases respectively, with 13 bases between them. This CDR3 is CATSRAISVETQYF. The CDR3 DNA reads TGTGCCACCAGCAGGGCAATTAGCGTTGAGACCCAGTACTTC. Using reference TRBV15 and TRBJ2-5 for the parts outside the CDR3, the full variable domain is DAMVIQNPRYQVTQFGKPVTLSCSQTLNHNVMYWYQQKSSQAPKLLFHYYDKDFNNEADTPDNFQSRRPNTSFCFLDIRSPGLGDTAMYLCATSRAISVETQYFGPGTRLLVL.

The chain joins TRBV13 to TRBJ2-5; perhaps TRBD2 as D (6 bases). The CDR3 extends over 15 amino acids. Germline V gene lookup returns CDR1 PRHDT and CDR2 FYEKMQ (reference sequence). V lost 3 bases and J 11 bases, leaving 22 bases between the germline ends. DNA of the CDR3: TGTGCCAGCAGCTTGGGACTCCGGCTTGGTGGGGAGCAGTACTTC. The encoded protein is CASSLGLRLGGEQYF.

The chain combines TRBV5-1 with TRBJ1-1; tentative D call: TRBD1 (5 bases). CDR1 is SGHRS and CDR2 is YFSETQ in the germline V gene. CDR3 length equals 13 residues. V was cut by 6 bases and J by 1 base, with 10 bases left in between. CDR3 nucleotide sequence: TGCGCCAGCACCCTCCAGGGGAACACTGAAGCTTTCTTT. Protein: CASTLQGNTEAFF.

This chain joins TRBV28 and TRBJ2-2; TRBD2 agrees at 10 bases. CDR1 is MDHEN, CDR2 SYDVKM, per germline. The CDR3 is 17 residues long. The ends lost 5 bases at V and 8 bases at J; junction bases unmatched: 14. The DNA of the CDR3 is TGTGCCAGCAGTACCCGGACTAGCGGTGATCATTTTGGGGAGCTGTTTTTT. It yields the protein CASSTRTSGDHFGELFF.

This chain connects TRBV30 to TRBJ1-1, with 7 bases lining up with TRBD1. The germline V gene encodes CDR1 GTSNPN and CDR2 SVGIG (reference sequence). The V gene end was trimmed by 1 base and the J gene end by 7 bases; junction bases not matched to a gene: 3. This CDR3 is built from 12 residues. This CDR3 reads CAWSARQGEAFF. DNA for the CDR3: TGTGCCTGGAGTGCTCGACAGGGTGAAGCTTTCTTT.

The rearrangement joins TRBV7-2 to TRBJ1-1, with D possibly TRBD1 on 5 matching bases. The germline V gene encodes CDR1 SGHTA and CDR2 FQGNSA. This CDR3 has 14 amino acids. V gave up 1 base and J gave up 5 bases, with 11 bases separating them. Here the CDR3 reads CASSLDRQRTEAFF. The DNA for the CDR3 is TGTGCCAGCAGCTTAGACAGGCAGCGAACTGAAGCTTTCTTT.